Each of the 4 T cell receptor beta chains below was sequenced from the same sample in a study of high-grade serous ovarian cancer treatment subgroups. Profiled with immunoSEQ multiplex PCR; TCRdb holds only in-frame clones, not every one. The repertoire consists of thousands of clones, with roughly 85% occurring once and the leading ten covering around 5%. Tumor samples were taken before definitive surgery or chemotherapy. Specimen: tumor tissue. The origin of the receptors is a human donor with high-grade serous ovarian cancer.

This clone was picked up one time. V gene TRBV7-6 combines with J gene TRBJ1-4; maybe TRBD1 (5 bases). Per the germline V gene, CDR1 is SGHVS and CDR2 is FNYEAQ. The CDR3 length is 15 residues. V dropped 5 bases and J dropped 0 bases, with 10 bases sitting between them. DNA of the CDR3: TGTGCCAGCAGCCCGCGACAGTCAACTAATGAAAAACTGTTTTTT. Translating gives CASSPRQSTNEKLFF.

The chain joins TRBV7-2 to TRBJ2-1, with D possibly matching TRBD2 (5 bases). Germline lookup yields CDR1 SGHTA and CDR2 FQGNSA. V lost 1 base to trimming and J lost 4 bases, with 11 bases between them. The CDR3 contains 15 residues. The CDR3 bases are TGTGCCAGCAGCTTAGTTATTAGCGAGTACAATGAGCAGTTCTTC. It codes for CASSLVISEYNEQFF.

The chain combines TRBV6-1 with TRBJ2-1; 9 bases fit TRBD1. The CDR3 runs to 15 residues. The germline CDR1 and CDR2 sequences are MNHNS and SASEGT. The trim removed 7 bases at V and 7 bases at J, leaving 11 bases unmatched. CDR3 in amino acids: CASTRTGGRGNEQFF. The CDR3 coding sequence is TGTGCCAGCACTCGAACAGGGGGCAGGGGGAATGAGCAGTTCTTC.

V gene TRBV4-1 combines with J gene TRBJ1-4; unclear D gene. V dropped 1 base and J dropped 5 bases, with 11 bases sitting between them. The CDR3 spans 15 residues. CDR1 and CDR2 from the germline V gene are MGHRA and YSYEKL. CDR3 loop: CASSQGMHGNEKLFF. The CDR3 DNA sequence: TGCGCCAGCAGCCAAGGGATGCACGGAAATGAAAAACTGTTTTTT.